This T cell receptor beta chain was captured in a study of PD-1 blockade in classical Hodgkin lymphoma. Following autologous stem cell transplantation, relapse occurred in every patient, and exposure to brentuximab vedotin varied. CDR3 length: 12 amino acids. V was shortened by 6 bases and J by 4 bases, with 9 bases between the two germline ends. Germline CDR1 is ENHRY and CDR2 is SYGVKD. As for this clone: The target antigen is unknown.

Notes on the study in general: By C4D1 there was a significant rise in CD4+ TCR diversity but not in CD8+ TCR diversity.

The protocol was immunoSEQ multiplex PCR, while the TCRdb copy is restricted to in-frame clones and leaves out a portion. The repertoire has over 11,000 clones, around 82% of them found once; the top ten carry about 25%. The sequences come from peripheral blood mononuclear cells (PBMCs), collected before the second cycle of nivolumab. The receptor's source is a human donor with classical Hodgkin lymphoma. The chain links TRBV10-3 to TRBJ2-5; D remains unclear. The CDR3 DNA reads as TGTGCCATCAGGGGTCACGGAGAGACCCAGTACTTC. It encodes CAIRGHGETQYF.